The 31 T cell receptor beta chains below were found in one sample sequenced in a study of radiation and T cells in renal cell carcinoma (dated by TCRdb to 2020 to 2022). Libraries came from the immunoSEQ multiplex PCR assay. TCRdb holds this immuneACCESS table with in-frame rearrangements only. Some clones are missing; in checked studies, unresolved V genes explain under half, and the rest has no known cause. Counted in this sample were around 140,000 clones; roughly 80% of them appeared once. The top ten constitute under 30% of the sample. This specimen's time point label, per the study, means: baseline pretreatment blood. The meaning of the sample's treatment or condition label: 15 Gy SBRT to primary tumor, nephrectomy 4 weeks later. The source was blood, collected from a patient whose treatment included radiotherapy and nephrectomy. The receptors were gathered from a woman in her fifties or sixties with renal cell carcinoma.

The CDR3: CASSQARLPYNEQFF. The CDR3 nucleotides read TGCGCCAGCAGCCAAGCTCGATTACCCTACAATGAGCAGTTCTTC. This chain connects TRBV4-3 to TRBJ2-1; the D is unclear. Germline CDR1 reads LGHNA; CDR2 reads YSLEER. This CDR3 has 15 residues. Trimming cost V 1 base and J 2 bases, with 9 bases left between them.

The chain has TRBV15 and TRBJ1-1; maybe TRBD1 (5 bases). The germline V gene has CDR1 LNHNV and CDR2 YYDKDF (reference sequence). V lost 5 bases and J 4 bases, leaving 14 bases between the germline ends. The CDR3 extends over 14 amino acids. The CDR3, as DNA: TGTGCCACCAGCGTACGAGGGGCCGGCACTGAAGCTTTCTTT. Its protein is CATSVRGAGTEAFF.

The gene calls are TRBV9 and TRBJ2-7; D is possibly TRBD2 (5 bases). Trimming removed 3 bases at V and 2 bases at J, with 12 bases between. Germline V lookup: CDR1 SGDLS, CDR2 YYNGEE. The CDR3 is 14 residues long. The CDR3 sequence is CASSEESGTYEQYF. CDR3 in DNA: TGTGCCAGCAGCGAGGAGTCGGGAACCTACGAGCAGTACTTC.

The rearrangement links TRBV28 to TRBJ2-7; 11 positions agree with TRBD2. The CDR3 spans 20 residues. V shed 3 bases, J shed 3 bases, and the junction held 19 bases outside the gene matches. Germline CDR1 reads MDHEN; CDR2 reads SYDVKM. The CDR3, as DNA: TGTGCCAGCAGTTTTGACCCAAGACAGGGGGGGACTAGCGGACGCTACGAGCAGTACTTC. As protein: CASSFDPRQGGTSGRYEQYF.

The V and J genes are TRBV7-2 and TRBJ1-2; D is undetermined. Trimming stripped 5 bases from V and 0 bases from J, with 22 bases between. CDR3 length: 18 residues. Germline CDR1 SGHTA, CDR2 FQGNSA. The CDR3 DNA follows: TGTGCCAGCAGCCCGCGCACTGGCTCTAAGGTGGCTAACTATGGCTACACCTTC. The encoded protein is CASSPRTGSKVANYGYTF.

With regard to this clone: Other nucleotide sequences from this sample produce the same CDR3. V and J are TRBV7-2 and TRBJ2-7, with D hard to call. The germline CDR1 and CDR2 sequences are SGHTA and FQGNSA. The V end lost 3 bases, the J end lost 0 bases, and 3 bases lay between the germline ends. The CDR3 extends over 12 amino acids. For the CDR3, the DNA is TGTGCCAGCAGCTTCCTCTCCTACGAGCAGTACTTC. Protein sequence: CASSFLSYEQYF.

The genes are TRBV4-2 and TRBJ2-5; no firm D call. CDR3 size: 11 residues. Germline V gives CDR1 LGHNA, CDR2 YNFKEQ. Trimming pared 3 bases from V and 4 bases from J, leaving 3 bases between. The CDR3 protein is CASSHGETQYF. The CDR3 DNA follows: TGTGCCAGCAGCCATGGAGAGACCCAGTACTTC.

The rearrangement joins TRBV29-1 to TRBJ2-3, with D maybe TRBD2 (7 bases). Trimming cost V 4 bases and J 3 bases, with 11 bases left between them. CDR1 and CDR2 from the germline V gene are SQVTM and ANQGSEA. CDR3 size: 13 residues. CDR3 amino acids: CSVGGGPTDTQYF. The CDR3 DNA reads TGCAGCGTTGGGGGGGGGCCGACAGATACGCAGTATTTT.

CDR3 protein: CASSVGTERGETQYF. The CDR3, as DNA: TGTGCCAGCAGCGTAGGGACAGAGCGGGGTGAGACCCAGTACTTC. This chain joins TRBV9 and TRBJ2-5, with D possibly being TRBD2 (7 bases). Trimming left V 0 bases short and J 5 bases short, with 14 bases between. The germline gives CDR1 SGDLS, CDR2 YYNGEE. CDR3 length: 15 residues.

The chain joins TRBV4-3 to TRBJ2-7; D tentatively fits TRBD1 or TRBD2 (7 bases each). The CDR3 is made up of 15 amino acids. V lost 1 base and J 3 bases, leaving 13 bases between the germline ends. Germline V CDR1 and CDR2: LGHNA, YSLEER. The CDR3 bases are TGCGCCAGCAGCCAAGCCAGGGGGGGAGGCTACGAGCAGTACTTC. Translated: CASSQARGGGYEQYF.

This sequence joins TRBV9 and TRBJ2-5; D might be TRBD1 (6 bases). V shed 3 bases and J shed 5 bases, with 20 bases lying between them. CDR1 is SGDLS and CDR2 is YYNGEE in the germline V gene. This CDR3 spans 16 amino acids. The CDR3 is CASSETQGIPFETQYF. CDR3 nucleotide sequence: TGTGCCAGCAGCGAAACTCAGGGGATACCCTTTGAGACCCAGTACTTC.

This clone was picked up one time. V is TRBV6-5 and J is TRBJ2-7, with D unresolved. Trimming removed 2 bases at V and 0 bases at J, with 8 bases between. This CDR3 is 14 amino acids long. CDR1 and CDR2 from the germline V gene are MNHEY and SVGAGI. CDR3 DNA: TGTGCCAGCAGTTACGGTGGCCGCTCCTACGAGCAGTACTTC. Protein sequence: CASSYGGRSYEQYF.

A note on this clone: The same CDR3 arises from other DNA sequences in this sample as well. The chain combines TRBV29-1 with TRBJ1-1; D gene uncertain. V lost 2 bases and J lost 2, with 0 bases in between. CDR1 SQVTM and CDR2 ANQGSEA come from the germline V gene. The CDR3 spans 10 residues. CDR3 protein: CSVENTEAFF. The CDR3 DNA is TGCAGCGTTGAAAACACTGAAGCTTTCTTT.

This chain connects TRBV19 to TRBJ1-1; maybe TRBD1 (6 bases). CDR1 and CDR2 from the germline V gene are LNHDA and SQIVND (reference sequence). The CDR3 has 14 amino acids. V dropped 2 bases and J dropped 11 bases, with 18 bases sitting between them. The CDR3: CASSIKEQGEYAFF. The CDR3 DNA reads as TGTGCCAGTAGTATAAAAGAACAGGGCGAATATGCTTTCTTT.

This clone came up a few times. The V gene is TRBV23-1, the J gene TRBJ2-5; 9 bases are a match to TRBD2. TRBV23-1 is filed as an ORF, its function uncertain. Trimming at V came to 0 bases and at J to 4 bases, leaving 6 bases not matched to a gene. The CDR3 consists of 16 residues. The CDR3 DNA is TGCGCCAGCAGTCAATCCAGTAGCGGGGGTAGAGAGACCCAGTACTTC. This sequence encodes CASSQSSSGGRETQYF.

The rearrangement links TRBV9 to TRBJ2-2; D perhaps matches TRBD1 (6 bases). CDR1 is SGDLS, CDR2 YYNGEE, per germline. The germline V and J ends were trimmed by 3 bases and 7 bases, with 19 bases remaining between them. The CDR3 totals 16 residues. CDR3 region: CASSAVVQGSGGELFF. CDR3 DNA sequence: TGTGCCAGCAGCGCAGTAGTGCAGGGGAGCGGCGGGGAGCTGTTTTTT.

CDR3 amino acids: CASRTTGAIWDTQYF. CDR3 bases: TGTGCCAGCAGAACCACAGGGGCAATTTGGGATACGCAGTATTTT. V and J are TRBV7-2 and TRBJ2-3, with 7 bases that match TRBD1. Germline CDR1 reads SGHTA; CDR2 reads FQGNSA. This CDR3 region has 15 residues. After removal of 6 bases from V and 6 bases from J, the junction contained 12 bases not matched to a gene.

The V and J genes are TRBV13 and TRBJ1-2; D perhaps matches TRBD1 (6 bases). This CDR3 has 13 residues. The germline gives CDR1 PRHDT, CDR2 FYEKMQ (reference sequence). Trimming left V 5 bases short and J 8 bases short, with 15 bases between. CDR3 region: CASSPKTGSGYTF. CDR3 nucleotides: TGTGCCAGCAGCCCCAAAACAGGGTCCGGCTACACCTTC.

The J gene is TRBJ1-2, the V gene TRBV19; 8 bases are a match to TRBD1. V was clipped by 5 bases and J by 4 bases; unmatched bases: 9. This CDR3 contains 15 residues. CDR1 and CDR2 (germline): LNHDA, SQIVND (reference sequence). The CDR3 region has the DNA TGTGCCAGTAGTCCACAGGGGGAGAGTGGCTATGGCTACACCTTC. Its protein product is CASSPQGESGYGYTF.

CDR3 sequence: CASSDVLRGCEQYF. In DNA, the CDR3 is TGTGCCAGCAGTGACGTATTGCGGGGGTGCGAGCAGTACTTC. J is TRBJ2-7 and V is TRBV6-4; 7 bases match TRBD2. V was pared by 2 bases and J by 6 bases, with 7 bases of the junction left unmatched. This CDR3 is built from 14 residues. CDR1 is MRHNA, CDR2 SNTAGT, per germline.

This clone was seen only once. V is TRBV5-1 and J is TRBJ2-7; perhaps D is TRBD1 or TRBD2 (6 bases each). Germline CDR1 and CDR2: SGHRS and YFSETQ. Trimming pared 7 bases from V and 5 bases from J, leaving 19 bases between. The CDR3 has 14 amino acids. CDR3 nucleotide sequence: TGCGCCAGCGCTGGGGGGCCTCCCCTGAACGAGCAGTACTTC. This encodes CASAGGPPLNEQYF.

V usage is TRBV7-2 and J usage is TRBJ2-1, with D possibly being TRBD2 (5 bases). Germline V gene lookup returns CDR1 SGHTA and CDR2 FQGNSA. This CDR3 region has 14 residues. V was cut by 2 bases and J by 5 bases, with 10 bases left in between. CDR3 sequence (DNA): TGTGCCAGCAGCTTAAGCGTAGCGAACAATGAGCAGTTCTTC. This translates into CASSLSVANNEQFF.

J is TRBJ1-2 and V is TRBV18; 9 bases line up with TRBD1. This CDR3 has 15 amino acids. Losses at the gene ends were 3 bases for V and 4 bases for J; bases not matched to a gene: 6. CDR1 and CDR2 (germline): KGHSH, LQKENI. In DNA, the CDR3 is TGTGCCAGCTCACCCGGACAGGGGTTGCCCTATGGCTACACCTTC. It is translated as CASSPGQGLPYGYTF.

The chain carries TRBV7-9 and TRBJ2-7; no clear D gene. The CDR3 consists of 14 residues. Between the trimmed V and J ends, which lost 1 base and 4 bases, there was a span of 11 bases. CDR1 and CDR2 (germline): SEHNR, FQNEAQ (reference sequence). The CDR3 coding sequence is TGTGCCAGCAGCTTAGTCGGCACCATATACGAGCAGTACTTC. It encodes CASSLVGTIYEQYF.

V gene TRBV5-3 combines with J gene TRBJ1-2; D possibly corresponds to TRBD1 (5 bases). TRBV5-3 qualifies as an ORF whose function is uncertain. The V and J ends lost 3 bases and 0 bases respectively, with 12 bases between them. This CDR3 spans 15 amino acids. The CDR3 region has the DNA TGTGCCAGAAGCTGGGGCGGAGGAGCTAACTATGGCTACACCTTC. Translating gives CARSWGGGANYGYTF.

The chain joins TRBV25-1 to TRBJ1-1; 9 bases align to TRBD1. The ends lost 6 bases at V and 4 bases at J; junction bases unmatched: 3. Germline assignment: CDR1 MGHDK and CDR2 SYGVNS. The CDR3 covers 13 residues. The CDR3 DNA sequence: TGTGCCAGCAGAGTGACAGGGGGCACTGAAGCTTTCTTT. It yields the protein CASRVTGGTEAFF.

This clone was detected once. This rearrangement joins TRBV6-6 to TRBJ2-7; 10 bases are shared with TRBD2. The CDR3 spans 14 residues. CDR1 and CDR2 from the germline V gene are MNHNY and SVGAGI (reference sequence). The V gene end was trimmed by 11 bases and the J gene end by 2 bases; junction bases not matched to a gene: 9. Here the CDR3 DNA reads TGTGCCTCCTGGGTAGCGGGGGGACCCTACGAGCAGTACTTC. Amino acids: CASWVAGGPYEQYF.

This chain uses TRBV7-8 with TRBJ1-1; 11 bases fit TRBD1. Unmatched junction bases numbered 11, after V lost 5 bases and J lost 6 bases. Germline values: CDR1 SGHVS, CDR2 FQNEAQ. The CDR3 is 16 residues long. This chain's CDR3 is CASSIRDRGIRAEAFF. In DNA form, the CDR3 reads TGTGCCAGCAGCATCCGGGACAGGGGGATTCGGGCTGAAGCTTTCTTT.

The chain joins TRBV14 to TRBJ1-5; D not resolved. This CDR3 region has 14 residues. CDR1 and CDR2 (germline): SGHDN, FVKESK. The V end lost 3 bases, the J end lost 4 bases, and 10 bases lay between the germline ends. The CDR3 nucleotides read TGTGCCAGCAGCCAGCAGGTCGGGAATCAGCCCCAGCATTTT. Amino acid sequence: CASSQQVGNQPQHF.

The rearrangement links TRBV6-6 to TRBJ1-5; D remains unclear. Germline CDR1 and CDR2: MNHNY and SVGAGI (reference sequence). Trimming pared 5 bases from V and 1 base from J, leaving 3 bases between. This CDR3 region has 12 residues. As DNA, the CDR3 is TGTGCCAGCAGTCTAAGCAATCAGCCCCAGCATTTT. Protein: CASSLSNQPQHF.

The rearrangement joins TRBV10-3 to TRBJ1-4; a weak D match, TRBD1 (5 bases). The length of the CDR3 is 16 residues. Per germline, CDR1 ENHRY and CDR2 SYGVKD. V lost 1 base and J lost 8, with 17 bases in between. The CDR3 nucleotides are TGTGCCATCAGTGAGTGGGTGGTGCAGGGTCCGGAAAAACTGTTTTTT. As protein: CAISEWVVQGPEKLFF.